This T cell receptor beta chain was captured by sequencing in a study of blood T cell repertoires in COVID-19. V lost 1 base to trimming and J lost 0 bases, with 16 bases between them. CDR1 is LGHNA and CDR2 is YNFKEQ in the germline V gene. The CDR3 sequence is 18 residues long. The assay was immunoSEQ multiplex PCR, and TCRdb's table has in-frame clones only and misses some. This table has more than 250,000 clones, over 80% appearing once. The TCR originated in a woman between 50 and 59 years old with COVID-19, enrolled during active disease. The genes are TRBV4-2 and TRBJ1-5; possibly TRBD1 for D (6 bases). The specimen sequenced was peripheral blood. CDR3 DNA sequence: TGTGCCAGCAGCCAAGCCTCGACAGGTTTTTATAGCAATCAGCCCCAGCATTTT. Protein sequence: CASSQASTGFYSNQPQHF.